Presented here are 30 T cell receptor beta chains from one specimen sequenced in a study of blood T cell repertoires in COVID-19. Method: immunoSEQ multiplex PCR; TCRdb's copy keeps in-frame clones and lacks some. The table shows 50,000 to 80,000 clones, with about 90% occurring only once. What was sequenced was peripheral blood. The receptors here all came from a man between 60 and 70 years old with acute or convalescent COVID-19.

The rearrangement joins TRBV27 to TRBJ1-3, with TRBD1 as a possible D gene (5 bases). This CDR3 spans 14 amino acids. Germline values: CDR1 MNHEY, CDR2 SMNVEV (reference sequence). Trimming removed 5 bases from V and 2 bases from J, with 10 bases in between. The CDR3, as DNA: TGTGCCAGCAGTCTCGGGGGTACTGGAAACACCATATATTTT. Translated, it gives CASSLGGTGNTIYF.

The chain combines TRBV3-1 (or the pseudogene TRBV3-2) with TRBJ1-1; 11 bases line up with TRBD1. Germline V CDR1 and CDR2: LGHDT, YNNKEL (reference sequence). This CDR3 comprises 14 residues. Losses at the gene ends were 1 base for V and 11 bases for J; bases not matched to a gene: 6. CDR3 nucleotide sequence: TGTGCCAGCAGCCAAGGGGGGACAGGGGGGATTGCTTTCTTT. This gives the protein CASSQGGTGGIAFF.

CDR3 coding DNA: TGTGCCAGCAGGGCCTCAGAACTAACCGAGCAGTACTTC. The encoded protein is CASRASELTEQYF. The chain employs TRBV6-5 and TRBJ2-7, with D uncertain. CDR1 and CDR2 from the germline V gene are MNHEY and SVGAGI. The CDR3 totals 13 residues. Trimming removed 6 bases from V and 6 bases from J, with 15 bases in between.

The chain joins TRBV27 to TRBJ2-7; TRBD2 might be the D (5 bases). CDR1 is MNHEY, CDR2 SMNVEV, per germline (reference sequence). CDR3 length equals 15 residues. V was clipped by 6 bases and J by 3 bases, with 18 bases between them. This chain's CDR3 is CASSPTSNSHYEQYF. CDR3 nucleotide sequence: TGTGCCAGCAGCCCTACTAGTAATTCGCACTACGAGCAGTACTTC.

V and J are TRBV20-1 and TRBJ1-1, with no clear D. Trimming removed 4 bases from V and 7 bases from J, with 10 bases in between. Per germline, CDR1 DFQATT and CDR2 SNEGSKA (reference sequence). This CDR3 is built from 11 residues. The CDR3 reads CSATLRGEAFF. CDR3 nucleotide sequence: TGCAGTGCTACCCTACGGGGTGAAGCTTTCTTT.

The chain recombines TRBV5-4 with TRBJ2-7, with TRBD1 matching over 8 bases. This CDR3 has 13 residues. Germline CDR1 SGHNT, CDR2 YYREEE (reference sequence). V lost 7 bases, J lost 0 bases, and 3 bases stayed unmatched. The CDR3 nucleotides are TGTGCCAGCCGGGACAGGAGCTCCTACGAGCAGTACTTC. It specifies CASRDRSSYEQYF.

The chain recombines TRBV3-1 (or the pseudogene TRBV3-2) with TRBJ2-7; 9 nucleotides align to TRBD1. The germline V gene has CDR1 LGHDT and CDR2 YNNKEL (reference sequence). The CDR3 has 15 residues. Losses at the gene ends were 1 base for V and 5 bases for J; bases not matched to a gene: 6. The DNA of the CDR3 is TGTGCCAGCAGCCAAGGACAGGGGGTTTCGAACGAGCAGTACTTC. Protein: CASSQGQGVSNEQYF.

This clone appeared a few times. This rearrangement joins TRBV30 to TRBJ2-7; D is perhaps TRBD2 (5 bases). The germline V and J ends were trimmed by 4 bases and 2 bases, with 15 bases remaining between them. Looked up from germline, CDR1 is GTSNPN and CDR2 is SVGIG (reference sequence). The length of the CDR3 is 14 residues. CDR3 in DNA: TGTGCCTGGACCCCACGGGGTACAGCCTACGAGCAGTACTTC. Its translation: CAWTPRGTAYEQYF.

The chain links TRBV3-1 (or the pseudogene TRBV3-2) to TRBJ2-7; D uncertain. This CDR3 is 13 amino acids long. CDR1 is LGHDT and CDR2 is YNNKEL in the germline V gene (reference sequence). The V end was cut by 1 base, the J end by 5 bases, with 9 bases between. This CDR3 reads CASSQALEDEQYF. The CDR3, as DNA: TGTGCCAGCAGCCAAGCCCTTGAGGACGAGCAGTACTTC.

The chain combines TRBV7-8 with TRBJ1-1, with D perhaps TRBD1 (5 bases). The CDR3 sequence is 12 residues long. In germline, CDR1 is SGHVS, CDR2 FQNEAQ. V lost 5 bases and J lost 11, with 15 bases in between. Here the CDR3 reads CASSPPGERAFF. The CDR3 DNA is TGTGCCAGCAGCCCCCCGGGGGAACGGGCTTTCTTT.

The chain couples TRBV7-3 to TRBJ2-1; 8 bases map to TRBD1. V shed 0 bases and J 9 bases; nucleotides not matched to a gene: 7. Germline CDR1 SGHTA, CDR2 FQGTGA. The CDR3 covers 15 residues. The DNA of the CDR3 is TGTGCCAGCAGCTTAACGAGCAGGGGGCTAGGTGAGCAGTTCTTC. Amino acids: CASSLTSRGLGEQFF.

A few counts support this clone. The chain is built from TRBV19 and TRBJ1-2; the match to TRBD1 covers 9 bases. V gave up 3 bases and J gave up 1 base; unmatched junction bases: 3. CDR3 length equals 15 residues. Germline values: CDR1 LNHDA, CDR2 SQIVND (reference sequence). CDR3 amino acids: CASSIGTGNNYGYTF. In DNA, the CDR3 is TGTGCCAGTAGTATCGGGACAGGGAATAACTATGGCTACACCTTC.

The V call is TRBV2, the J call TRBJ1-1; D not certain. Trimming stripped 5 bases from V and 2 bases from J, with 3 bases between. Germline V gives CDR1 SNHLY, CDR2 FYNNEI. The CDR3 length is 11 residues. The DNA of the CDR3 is TGTGCCAGCAGTCGTAACACTGAAGCTTTCTTT. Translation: CASSRNTEAFF.

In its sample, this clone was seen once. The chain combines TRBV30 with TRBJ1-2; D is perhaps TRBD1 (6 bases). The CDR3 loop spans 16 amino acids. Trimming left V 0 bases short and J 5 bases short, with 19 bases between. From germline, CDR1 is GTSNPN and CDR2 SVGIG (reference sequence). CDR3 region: CAWSVGGAGQRYGYTF. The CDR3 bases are TGTGCCTGGAGTGTTGGAGGAGCTGGACAGCGATATGGCTACACCTTC.

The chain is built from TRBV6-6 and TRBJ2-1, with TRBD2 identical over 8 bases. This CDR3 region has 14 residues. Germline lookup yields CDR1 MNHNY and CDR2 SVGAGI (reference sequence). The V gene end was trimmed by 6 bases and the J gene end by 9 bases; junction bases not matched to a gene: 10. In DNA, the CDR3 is TGTGCCAGCAGAGGACTAGCCGACCGTGGTGAGCAGTTCTTC. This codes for CASRGLADRGEQFF.

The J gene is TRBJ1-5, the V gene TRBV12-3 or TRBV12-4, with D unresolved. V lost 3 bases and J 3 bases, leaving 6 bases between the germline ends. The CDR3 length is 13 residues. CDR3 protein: CASSLGVNQPQHF. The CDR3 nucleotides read TGTGCCAGCAGTTTGGGAGTCAATCAGCCCCAGCATTTT.

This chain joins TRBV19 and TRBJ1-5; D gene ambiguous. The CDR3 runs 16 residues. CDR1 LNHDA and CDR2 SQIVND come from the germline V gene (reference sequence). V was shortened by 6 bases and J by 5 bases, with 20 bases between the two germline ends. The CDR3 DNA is TGTGCCAGTAGCCCCACCCAGAGACCCGGGGATCAGCCCCAGCATTTT. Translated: CASSPTQRPGDQPQHF.

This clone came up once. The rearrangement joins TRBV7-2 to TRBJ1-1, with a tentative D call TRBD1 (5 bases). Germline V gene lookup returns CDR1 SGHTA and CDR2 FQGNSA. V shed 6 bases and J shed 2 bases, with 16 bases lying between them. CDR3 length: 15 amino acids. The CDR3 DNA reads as TGTGCCAGCAGTCTGGACGGACAAACTAACACTGAAGCTTTCTTT. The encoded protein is CASSLDGQTNTEAFF.

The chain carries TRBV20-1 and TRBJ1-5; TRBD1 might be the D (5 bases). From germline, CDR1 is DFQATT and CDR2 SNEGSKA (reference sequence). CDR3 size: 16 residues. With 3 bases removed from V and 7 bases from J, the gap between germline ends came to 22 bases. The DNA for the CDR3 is TGCAGTGCTAGTAGGGGCCGACGAGGATCGGGCCAGCCCCAGCATTTT. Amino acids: CSASRGRRGSGQPQHF.

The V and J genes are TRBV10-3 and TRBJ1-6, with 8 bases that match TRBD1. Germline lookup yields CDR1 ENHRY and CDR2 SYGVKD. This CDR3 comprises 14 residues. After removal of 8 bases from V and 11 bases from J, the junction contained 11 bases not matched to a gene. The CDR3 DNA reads TGTGCCATCGGACAGGGCTCACTACTTGCACCCCTCCACTTT. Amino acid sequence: CAIGQGSLLAPLHF.

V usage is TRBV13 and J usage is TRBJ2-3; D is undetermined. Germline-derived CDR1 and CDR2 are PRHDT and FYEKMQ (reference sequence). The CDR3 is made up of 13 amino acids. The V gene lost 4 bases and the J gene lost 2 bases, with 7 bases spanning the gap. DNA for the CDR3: TGTGCCAGCAGCTCACAGAACACAGATACGCAGTATTTT. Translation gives CASSSQNTDTQYF. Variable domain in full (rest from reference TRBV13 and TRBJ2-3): AAGVIQSPRHLIKEKRETATLKCYPIPRHDTVYWYQQGPGQDPQFLISFYEKMQSDKGSIPDRFSAQQFSDYHSELNMSSLELGDSALYFCASSSQNTDTQYFGPGTRLTVL.

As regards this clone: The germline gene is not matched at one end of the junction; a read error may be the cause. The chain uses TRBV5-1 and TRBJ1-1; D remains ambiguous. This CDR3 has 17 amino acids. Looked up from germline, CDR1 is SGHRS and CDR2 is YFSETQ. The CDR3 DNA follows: TGCGCCAGCGGCTTCTCGGGCAGCGGGCCCGGGGACACTGAAGCTTTCTTT. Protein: CASGFSGSGPGDTEAFF.

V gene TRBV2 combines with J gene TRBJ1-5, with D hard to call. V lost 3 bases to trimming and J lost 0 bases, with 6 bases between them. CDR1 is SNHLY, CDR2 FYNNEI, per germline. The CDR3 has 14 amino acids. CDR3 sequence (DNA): TGTGCCAGCAGTGATCCCTATAGCAATCAGCCCCAGCATTTT. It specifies CASSDPYSNQPQHF.

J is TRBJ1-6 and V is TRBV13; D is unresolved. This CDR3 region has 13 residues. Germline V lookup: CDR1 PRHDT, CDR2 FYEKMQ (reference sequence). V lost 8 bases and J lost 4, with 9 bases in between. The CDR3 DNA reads TGTGCCAGCGGAGGCGGTTATAATTCACCCCTCCACTTT. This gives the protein CASGGGYNSPLHF.

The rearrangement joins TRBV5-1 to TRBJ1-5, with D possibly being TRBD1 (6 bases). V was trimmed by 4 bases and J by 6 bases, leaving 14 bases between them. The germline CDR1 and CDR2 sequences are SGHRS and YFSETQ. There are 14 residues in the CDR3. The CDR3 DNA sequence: TGCGCCAGCAGCGGGGGCGAAACTGGTCAGCCCCAGCATTTT. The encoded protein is CASSGGETGQPQHF. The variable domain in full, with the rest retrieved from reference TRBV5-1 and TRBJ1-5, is KAGVTQTPRYLIKTRGQQVTLSCSPISGHRSVSWYQQTPGQGLQFLFEYFSETQRNKGNFPGRFSGRQFSNSRSEMNVSTLELGDSALYLCASSGGETGQPQHFGDGTRLSIL.

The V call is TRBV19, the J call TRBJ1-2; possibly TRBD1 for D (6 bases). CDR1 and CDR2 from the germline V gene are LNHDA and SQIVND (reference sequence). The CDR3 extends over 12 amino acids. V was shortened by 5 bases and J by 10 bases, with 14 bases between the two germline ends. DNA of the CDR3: TGTGCCAGTAGTGTACCACAGGGAGCCTACACCTTC. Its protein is CASSVPQGAYTF.

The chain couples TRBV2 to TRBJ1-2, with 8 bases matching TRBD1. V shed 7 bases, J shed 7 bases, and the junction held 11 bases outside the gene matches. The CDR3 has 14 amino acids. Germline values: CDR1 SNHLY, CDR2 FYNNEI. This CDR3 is CASTTDRVFRGYTF. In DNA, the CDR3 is TGTGCCAGCACCACGGACAGGGTGTTTCGTGGCTACACCTTC.

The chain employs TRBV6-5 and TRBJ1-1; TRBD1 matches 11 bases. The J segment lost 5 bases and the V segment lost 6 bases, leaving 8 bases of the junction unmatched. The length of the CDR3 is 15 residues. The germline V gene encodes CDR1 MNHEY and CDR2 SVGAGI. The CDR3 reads CASRKKGTGGTEAFF. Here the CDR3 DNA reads TGTGCCAGCAGGAAAAAGGGGACAGGGGGGACTGAAGCTTTCTTT.

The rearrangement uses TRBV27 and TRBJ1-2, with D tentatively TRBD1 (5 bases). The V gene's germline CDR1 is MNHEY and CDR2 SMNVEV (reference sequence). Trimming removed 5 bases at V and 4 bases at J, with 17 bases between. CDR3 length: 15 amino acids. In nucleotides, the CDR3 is TGTGCCAGCAGTCCGCGGGGGGGGTCTCCCTATGGCTACACCTTC. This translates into CASSPRGGSPYGYTF.

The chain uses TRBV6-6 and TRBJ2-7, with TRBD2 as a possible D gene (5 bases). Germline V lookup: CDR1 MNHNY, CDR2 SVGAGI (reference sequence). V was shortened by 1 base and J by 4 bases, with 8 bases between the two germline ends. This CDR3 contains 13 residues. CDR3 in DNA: TGTGCCAGCAGTTACTTACGGGGTTACGAGCAGTACTTC. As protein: CASSYLRGYEQYF.